The 5 T cell receptor beta chains below all came from one sample that was sequenced in a study of T cell clonotyping in hematopoietic cell transplantation (dated by TCRdb to 2020 to 2022). Preparation of the library involved the immunoSEQ multiplex PCR assay. TCRdb took over this immuneACCESS table, retaining in-frame rearrangements with V and J assigned. Such tables are incomplete; in checked studies, under half of the missing clones stem from an unresolved V gene, and the remainder is unexplained. This sample comprises about 44,000 clones, around 94% of them detected only once. About 0.8% of the sample lies in the top ten. The sequenced sample consisted of peripheral blood mononuclear cells. These receptors all come from a woman between 45 and 65 years old in good health. Some clones in this sample may be carry-over from other donors' samples.

This chain joins TRBV5-1 and TRBJ1-5; D unresolved. The V gene's germline CDR1 is SGHRS and CDR2 YFSETQ. CDR3 size: 13 residues. With 0 bases removed from V and 5 bases from J, the gap between germline ends came to 6 bases. The CDR3, as DNA: TGCGCCAGCAGCTTGGAACCGGATCAGCCCCAGCATTTT. Translation: CASSLEPDQPQHF.

V gene TRBV5-4 combines with J gene TRBJ1-2; D possibly corresponds to TRBD1 (5 bases). Trimming took 4 bases from V and 4 from J, leaving 11 bases between them. The CDR3 consists of 13 residues. Germline CDR1 and CDR2: SGHNT and YYREEE (reference sequence). The CDR3 region has the DNA TGTGCCAGCAGCATAGGACACGGCTATGGCTACACCTTC. This sequence encodes CASSIGHGYGYTF.

The J gene is TRBJ1-5, the V gene TRBV13, with 10 bases lining up with TRBD1. The CDR3 extends over 16 amino acids. Germline values: CDR1 PRHDT, CDR2 FYEKMQ (reference sequence). V trimming: 4 bases; J trimming: 4 bases; junction bases outside the gene matches: 7. Written as DNA, the CDR3 is TGTGCCAGCAGCTCCCGACCGGGACAGGGGAATCAGCCCCAGCATTTT. As protein: CASSSRPGQGNQPQHF.

The chain uses TRBV11-1 and TRBJ2-2, with TRBD1 matching 10 bases. Trimming at V came to 6 bases and at J to 6 bases, leaving 10 bases not matched to a gene. Germline CDR1 reads SGHAT; CDR2 reads FQDESV (reference sequence). The CDR3 covers 16 residues. CDR3 nucleotides: TGTGCCAGCAGTTCCGGGACAGGGGTCTGGGCCGGGGAGCTGTTTTTT. Its translation: CASSSGTGVWAGELFF.

This clone showed up just once. V and J are TRBV6-1 and TRBJ1-1; D gene unclear. Trimming stripped 3 bases from V and 1 base from J, with 15 bases between. The CDR3 is made up of 16 amino acids. CDR1 MNHNS and CDR2 SASEGT come from the germline V gene. This chain's CDR3 is CASSDPDKGRNTEAFF. The CDR3 nucleotides read TGTGCCAGCAGTGACCCCGACAAAGGACGGAACACTGAAGCTTTCTTT.